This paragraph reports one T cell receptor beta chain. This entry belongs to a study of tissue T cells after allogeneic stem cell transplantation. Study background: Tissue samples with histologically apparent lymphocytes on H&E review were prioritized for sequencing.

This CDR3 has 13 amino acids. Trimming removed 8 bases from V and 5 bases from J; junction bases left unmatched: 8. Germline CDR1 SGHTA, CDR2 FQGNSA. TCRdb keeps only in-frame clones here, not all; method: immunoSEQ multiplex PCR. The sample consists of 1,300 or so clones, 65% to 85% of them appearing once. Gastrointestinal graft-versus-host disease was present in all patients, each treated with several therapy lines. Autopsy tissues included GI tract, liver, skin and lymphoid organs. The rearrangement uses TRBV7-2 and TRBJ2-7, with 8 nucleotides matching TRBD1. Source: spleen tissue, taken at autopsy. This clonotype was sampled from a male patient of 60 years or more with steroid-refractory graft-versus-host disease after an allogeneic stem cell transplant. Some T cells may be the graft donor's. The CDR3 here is CASGRDRINEQYF. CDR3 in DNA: TGTGCCAGCGGTCGGGACAGGATCAACGAGCAGTACTTC.